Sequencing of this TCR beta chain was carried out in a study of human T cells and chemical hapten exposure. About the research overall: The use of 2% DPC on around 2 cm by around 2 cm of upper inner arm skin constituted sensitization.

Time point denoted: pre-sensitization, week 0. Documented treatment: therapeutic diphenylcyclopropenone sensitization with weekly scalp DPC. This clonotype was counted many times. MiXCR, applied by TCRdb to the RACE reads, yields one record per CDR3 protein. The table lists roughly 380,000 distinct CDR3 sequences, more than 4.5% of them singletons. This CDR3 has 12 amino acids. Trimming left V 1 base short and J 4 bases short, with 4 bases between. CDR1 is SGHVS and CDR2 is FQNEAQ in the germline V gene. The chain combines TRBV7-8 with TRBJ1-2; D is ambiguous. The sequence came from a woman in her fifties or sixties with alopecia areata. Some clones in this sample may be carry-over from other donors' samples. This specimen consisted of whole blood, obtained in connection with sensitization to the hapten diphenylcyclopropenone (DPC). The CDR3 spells CASSLGFYGYTF. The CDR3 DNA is TGTGCCAGCAGCTTAGGATTCTATGGCTACACCTTC.